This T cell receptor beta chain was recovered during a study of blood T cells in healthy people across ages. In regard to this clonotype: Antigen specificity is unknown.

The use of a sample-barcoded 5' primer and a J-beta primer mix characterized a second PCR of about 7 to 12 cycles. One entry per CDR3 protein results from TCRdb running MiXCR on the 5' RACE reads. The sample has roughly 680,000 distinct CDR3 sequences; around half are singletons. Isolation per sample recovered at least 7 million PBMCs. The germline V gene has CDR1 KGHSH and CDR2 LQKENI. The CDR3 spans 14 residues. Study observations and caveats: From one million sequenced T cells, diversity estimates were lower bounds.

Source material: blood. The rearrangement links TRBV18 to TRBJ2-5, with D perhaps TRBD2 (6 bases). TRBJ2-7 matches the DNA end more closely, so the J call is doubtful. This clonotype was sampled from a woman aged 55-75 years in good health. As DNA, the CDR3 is TGTGCCAGCTCACCACAGGGAGGTGTGGGCGAGCAGTACTTC. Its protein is CASSPQGGVGEQYF.